What follows describes a single TCR beta chain. Its antigen is undetermined. Time point defined: newly diagnosed, previously untreated cHL patient sample. This table comes from immunoSEQ multiplex PCR, and its TCRdb copy is limited to in-frame clones, with some not included. In the table there are about 7,100 clones, around 78% of which are singletons. The V gene end was trimmed by 4 bases and the J gene end by 12 bases; junction bases not matched to a gene: 7. Germline values: CDR1 SGHDT, CDR2 YYEEEE. The CDR3 contains 14 residues. This sample is drawn from a study of PD-1 blockade in classical Hodgkin lymphoma. General study points: A reduction in baseline TCR diversity was reportedly seen in newly diagnosed patients relative to healthy donors.

The chain combines TRBV5-6 with TRBJ1-6, with 10 bases identical to TRBD1. Specimen: peripheral blood mononuclear cells (PBMCs). This clonotype originated in a human donor with classical Hodgkin lymphoma. CDR3 protein: CASSGGTGARPLHF. The CDR3 nucleotides are TGTGCCAGCAGCGGCGGGACAGGGGCTCGACCCCTCCACTTT.